This T cell receptor beta chain was sequenced for a study of blood T cells in healthy people across ages. Alongside a J-beta primer mix, a sample-barcoded 5' primer served in a second PCR lasting roughly 6 to 11 cycles. The authors tagged each cDNA molecule using a template-switch adaptor with 12 random nucleotides. TCRdb fed the 5' RACE reads into MiXCR, producing one record per CDR3 protein. The sample comprises 850,000 to 1,300,000 distinct CDR3 sequences, 45% of which are singletons, and under 20% rests with the top ten. Isolation of PBMCs gave at least 7 million cells per sample. Extractions gave at least 6 micrograms of total RNA per sample. Deletions cut 2 bases from V and 4 bases from J, with 12 bases between. CDR1 is MNHNY, CDR2 SVGAGI, per germline (reference sequence). CDR3 length: 15 amino acids. There are a few counts of this clonotype.

This sequence originates from a woman aged 55-70 years in good health. The V call is TRBV6-6, the J call TRBJ2-1; D might be TRBD2 (6 bases). The sample taken for sequencing was blood. This chain's CDR3 is CASSYTGSGYNEQFF. Written as DNA, the CDR3 is TGTGCCAGCAGTTACACGGGTAGCGGATACAATGAGCAGTTCTTC.